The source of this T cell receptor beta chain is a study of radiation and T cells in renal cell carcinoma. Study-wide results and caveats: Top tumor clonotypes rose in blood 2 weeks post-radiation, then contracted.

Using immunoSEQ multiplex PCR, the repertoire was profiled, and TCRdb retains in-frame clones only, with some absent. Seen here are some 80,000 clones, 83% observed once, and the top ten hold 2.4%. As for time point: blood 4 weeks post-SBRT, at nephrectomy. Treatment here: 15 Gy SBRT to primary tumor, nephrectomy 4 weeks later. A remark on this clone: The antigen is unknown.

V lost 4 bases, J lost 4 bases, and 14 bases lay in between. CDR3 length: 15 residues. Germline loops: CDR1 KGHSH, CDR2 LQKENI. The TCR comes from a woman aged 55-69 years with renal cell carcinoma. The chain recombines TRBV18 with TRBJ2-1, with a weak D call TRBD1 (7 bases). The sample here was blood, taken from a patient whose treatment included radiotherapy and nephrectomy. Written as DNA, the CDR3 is TGTGCCAGCTCACTTCGACAGGGAGGATACAATGAGCAGTTCTTC. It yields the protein CASSLRQGGYNEQFF.